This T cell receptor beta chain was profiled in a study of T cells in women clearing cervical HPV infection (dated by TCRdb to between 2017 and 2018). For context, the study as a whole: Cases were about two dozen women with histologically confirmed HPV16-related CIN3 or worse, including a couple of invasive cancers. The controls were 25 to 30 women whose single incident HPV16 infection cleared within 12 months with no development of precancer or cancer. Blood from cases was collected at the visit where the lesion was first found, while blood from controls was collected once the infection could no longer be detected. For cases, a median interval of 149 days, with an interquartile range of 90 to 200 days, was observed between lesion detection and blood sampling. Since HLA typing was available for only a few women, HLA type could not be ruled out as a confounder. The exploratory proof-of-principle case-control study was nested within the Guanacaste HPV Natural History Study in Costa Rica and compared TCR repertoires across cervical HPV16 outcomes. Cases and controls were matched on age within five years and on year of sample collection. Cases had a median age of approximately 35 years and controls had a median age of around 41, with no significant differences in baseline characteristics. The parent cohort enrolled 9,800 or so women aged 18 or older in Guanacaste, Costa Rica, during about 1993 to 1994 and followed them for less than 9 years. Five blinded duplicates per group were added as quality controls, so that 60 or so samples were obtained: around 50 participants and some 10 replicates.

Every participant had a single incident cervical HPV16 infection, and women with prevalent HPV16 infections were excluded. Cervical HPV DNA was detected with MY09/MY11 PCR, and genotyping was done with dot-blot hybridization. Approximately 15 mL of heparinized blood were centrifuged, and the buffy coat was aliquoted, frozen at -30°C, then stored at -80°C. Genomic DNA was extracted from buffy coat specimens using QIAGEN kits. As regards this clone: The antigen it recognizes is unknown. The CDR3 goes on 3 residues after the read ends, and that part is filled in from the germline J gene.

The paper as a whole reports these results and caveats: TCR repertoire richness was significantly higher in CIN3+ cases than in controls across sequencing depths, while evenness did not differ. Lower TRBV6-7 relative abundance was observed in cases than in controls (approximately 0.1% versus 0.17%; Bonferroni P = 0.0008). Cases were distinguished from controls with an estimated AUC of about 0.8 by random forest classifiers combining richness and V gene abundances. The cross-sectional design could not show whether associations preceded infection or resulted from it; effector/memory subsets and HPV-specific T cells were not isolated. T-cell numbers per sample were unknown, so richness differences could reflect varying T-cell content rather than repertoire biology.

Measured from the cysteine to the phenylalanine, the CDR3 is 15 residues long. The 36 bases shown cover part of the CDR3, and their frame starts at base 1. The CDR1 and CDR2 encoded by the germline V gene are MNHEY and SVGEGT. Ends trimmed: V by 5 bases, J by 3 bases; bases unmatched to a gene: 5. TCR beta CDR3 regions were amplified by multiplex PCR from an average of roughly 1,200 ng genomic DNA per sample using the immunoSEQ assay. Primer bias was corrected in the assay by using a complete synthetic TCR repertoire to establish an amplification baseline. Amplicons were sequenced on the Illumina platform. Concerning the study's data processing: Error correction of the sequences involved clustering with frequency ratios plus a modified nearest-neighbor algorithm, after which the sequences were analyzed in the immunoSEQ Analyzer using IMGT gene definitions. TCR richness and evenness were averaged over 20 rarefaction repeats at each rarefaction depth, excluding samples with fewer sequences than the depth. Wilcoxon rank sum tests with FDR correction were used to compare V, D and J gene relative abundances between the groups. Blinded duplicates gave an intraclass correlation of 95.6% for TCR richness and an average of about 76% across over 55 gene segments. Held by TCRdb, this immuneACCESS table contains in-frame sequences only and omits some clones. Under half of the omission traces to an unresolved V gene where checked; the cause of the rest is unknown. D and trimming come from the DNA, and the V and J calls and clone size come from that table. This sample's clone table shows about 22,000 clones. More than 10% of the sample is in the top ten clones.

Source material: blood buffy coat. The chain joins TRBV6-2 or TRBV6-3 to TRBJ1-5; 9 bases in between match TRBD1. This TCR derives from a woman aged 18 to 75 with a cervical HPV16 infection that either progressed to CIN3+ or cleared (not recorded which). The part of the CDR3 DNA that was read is TGTGCCAGCAGTGGACAGGGGAGGAACAATCAGCCC. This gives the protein CASSGQGRNNQP. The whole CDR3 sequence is CASSGQGRNNQPQHF.